This T cell receptor (beta chain) appears in the sequencing data of a study of radiotherapy plus CTLA-4 blockade in lung cancer. The length of the CDR3 is 11 residues. Germline assignment: CDR1 SEHNR and CDR2 FQNEAQ (reference sequence). TCRdb keeps only in-frame clones here, not all; method: immunoSEQ multiplex PCR. There are some 87,000 clones in the sample; around 81% occur only once, and approximately 14% lies in the top ten. This clone was recorded a few times. This rearrangement joins TRBV7-9 to TRBJ1-1; a weak D match, TRBD1 (6 bases). The receptor's source is a human donor with non-small cell lung cancer that progressed on radiotherapy plus ipilimumab. Sequencing used peripheral blood, obtained from a patient treated with radiotherapy plus ipilimumab. The CDR3 loop reads CACGGLDEAFF. The CDR3 DNA is TGTGCTTGTGGGGGGCTAGATGAAGCTTTCTTT.